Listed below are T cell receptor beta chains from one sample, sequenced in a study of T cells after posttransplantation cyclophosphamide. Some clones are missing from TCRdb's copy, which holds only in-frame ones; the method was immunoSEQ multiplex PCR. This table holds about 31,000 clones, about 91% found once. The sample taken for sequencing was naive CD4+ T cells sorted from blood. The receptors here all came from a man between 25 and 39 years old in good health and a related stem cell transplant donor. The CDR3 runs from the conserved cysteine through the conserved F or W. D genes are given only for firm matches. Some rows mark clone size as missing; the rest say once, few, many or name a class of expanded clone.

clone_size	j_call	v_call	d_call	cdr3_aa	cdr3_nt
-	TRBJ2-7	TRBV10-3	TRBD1	CAISEGDRGSYEQYF	TGTGCCATCAGTGAGGGGGACAGGGGATCCTACGAGCAGTACTTC
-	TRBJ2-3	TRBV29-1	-	CSVDPMRDTQYF	TGCAGCGTTGACCCTATGCGGGATACGCAGTATTTT
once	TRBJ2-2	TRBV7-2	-	CASSSPLWSTPGELFF	TGTGCCAGCAGCTCGCCCCTGTGGTCCACACCCGGGGAGCTGTTTTTT
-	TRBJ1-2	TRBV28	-	CASSFSGRGRYTF	TGTGCCAGCAGTTTTTCCGGCCGAGGCCGCTACACCTTC
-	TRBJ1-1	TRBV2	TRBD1	CASRDRGLSAFF	TGTGCCAGCAGGGACAGGGGGCTGAGTGCTTTCTTT
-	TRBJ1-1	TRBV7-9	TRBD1	CASSHLGQGKVEAFF	TGTGCCAGCAGTCACCTTGGACAGGGTAAAGTGGAAGCTTTCTTT
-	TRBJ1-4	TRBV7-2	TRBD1	CASSLSQGARNEKLFF	TGTGCCAGCAGCTTATCGCAGGGGGCTCGTAATGAAAAACTGTTTTTT
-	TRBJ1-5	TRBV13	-	CASSLGGAGNQPQHF	TGTGCCAGCAGCTTAGGTGGGGCGGGCAATCAGCCCCAGCATTTT
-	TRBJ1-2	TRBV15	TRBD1	CATSTGQGGGYGYTF	TGTGCCACCAGCACAGGACAGGGGGGAGGCTATGGCTACACCTTC
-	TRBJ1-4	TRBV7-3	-	CASSLARDGEKLFF	TGTGCCAGCAGCTTAGCCAGGGATGGCGAAAAACTGTTTTTT
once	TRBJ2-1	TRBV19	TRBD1	CASKGTAEKNEQFF	TGTGCCAGTAAAGGGACAGCAGAAAAGAATGAGCAGTTCTTC
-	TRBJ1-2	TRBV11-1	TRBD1	CASSPGTVYGYTF	TGTGCCAGCAGCCCAGGGACAGTCTATGGCTACACCTTC
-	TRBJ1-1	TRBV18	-	CASSRKKLTEAFF	TGTGCCAGCTCACGCAAAAAGCTGACTGAAGCTTTCTTT
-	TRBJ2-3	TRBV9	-	CASSLRGSTDTQYF	TGTGCCAGCAGCCTGCGGGGTAGCACAGATACGCAGTATTTT
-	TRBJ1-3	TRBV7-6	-	CASSLEARNSGNTIYF	TGTGCCAGCAGCTTAGAGGCCAGGAACTCTGGAAACACCATATATTTT
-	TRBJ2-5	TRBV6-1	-	CASSEKRSTSPQETQYF	TGTGCCAGCAGTGAAAAAAGGTCCACTAGTCCCCAAGAGACCCAGTACTTC
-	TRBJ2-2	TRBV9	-	CASSLRTNINTGELFF	TGTGCCAGCAGCCTCCGGACAAACATTAACACCGGGGAGCTGTTTTTT
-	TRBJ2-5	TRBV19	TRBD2	CASKGLAGGPETQYF	TGTGCCAGTAAGGGGCTAGCGGGGGGGCCGGAGACCCAGTACTTC
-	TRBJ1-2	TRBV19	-	CASSIQGTYGYTF	TGTGCCAGTAGTATACAGGGAACCTATGGCTACACCTTC
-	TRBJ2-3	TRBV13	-	CASSLGASSTDTQYF	TGTGCCAGCAGCTTAGGGGCTAGCAGCACAGATACGCAGTATTTT
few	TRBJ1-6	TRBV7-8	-	CASSVGRTRTYNSPLHF	TGTGCCAGCAGCGTAGGACGGACACGGACGTATAATTCACCCCTCCACTTT
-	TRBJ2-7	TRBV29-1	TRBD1	CSVPGQGGYEQYF	TGCAGCGTACCGGGACAGGGTGGCTACGAGCAGTACTTC
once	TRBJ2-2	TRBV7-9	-	CASSLSTGGTHTGELFF	TGTGCCAGCAGCCTCTCGACCGGGGGAACCCACACCGGGGAGCTGTTTTTT
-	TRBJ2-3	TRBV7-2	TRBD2	CASSFSAGGQRDTQYF	TGTGCCAGCAGCTTTTCTGCGGGGGGGCAGAGAGATACGCAGTATTTT
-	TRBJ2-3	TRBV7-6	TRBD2	CASSSSGGAGDTQYF	TGTGCCAGCAGCTCTAGCGGGGGGGCCGGAGATACGCAGTATTTT
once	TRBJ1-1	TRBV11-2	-	CASSSTRGNTEAFF	TGTGCCAGCAGCTCAACGCGGGGCAACACTGAAGCTTTCTTT
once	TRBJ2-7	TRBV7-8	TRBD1	CASSLRLGQGSAGQYF	TGTGCCAGCAGCCTGCGTCTGGGACAGGGGTCGGCCGGGCAGTACTTC
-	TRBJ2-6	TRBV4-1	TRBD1	CASSQERTGGTTNVLTF	TGCGCCAGCAGCCAAGAGCGGACAGGGGGTACGACCAACGTCCTGACTTTC
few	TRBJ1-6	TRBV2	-	CASTSGSAHYNSPLHF	TGTGCCAGCACCTCGGGTTCCGCCCACTATAATTCACCCCTCCACTTT
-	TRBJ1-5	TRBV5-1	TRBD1	CASSLAGTDSQPQHF	TGCGCCAGCAGCTTGGCCGGGACAGACTCTCAGCCCCAGCATTTT
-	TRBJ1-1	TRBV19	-	CASSEGFGGLNTEAFF	TGTGCCAGTAGTGAGGGCTTTGGCGGTTTGAACACTGAAGCTTTCTTT
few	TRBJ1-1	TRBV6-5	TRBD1	CASSSGQGGNTEAFF	TGTGCCAGCAGTTCCGGTCAAGGGGGCAACACTGAAGCTTTCTTT
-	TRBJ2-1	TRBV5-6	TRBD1	CASSFRQGRYNEQFF	TGTGCCAGCAGCTTTAGACAGGGCCGCTACAATGAGCAGTTCTTC
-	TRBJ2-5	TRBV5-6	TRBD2	CASCGGPQETQYF	TGTGCCAGCTGCGGGGGACCCCAAGAGACCCAGTACTTC
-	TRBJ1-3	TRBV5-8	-	CASSLVTDGNTIYF	TGTGCCAGCAGCTTGGTGACAGATGGAAACACCATATATTTT
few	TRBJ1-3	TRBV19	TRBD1	CASSPTGGSRNTIYF	TGTGCCAGTAGTCCGACAGGGGGATCTCGAAACACCATATATTTT
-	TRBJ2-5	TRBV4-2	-	CASSQDATGIQETQYF	TGTGCCAGCAGCCAAGATGCCACCGGGATACAAGAGACCCAGTACTTC
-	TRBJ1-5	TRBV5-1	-	CASSPGQPNQPQHF	TGCGCCAGCAGCCCCGGACAGCCCAATCAGCCCCAGCATTTT
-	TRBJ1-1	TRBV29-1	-	CSAVLHLNTEAFF	TGCAGCGCCGTACTACATTTGAACACTGAAGCTTTCTTT
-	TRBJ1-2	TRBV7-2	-	CASSLAPGSGEATNYGYTF	TGTGCCAGCAGCTTAGCACCAGGATCGGGGGAAGCGACTAACTATGGCTACACCTTC
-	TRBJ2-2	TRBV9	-	CASGQNTGELFF	TGTGCCAGCGGACAGAACACCGGGGAGCTGTTTTTT
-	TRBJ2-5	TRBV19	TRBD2	CASSTLGGAPQETQYF	TGTGCCAGTAGTACCCTCGGGGGGGCCCCCCAAGAGACCCAGTACTTC
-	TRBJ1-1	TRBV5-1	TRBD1	CASSDPRQGNTEAFF	TGCGCCAGCAGCGACCCGAGACAGGGAAACACTGAAGCTTTCTTT